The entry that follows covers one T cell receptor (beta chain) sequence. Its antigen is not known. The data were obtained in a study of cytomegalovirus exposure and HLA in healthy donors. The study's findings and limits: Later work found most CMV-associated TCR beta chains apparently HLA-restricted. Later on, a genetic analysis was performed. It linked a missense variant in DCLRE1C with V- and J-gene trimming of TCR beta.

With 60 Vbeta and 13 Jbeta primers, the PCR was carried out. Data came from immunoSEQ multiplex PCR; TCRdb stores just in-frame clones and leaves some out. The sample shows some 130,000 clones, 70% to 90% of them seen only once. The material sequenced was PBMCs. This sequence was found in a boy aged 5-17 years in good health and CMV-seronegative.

CDR3 sequence: CASEDRAAQYF. The CDR3 DNA reads as TGTGCCAGCGAAGACAGGGCTGCGCAGTATTTT. The V and J genes are TRBV2 and TRBJ2-3; 7 positions agree with TRBD1. The CDR3 is made up of 11 amino acids. CDR1 and CDR2 from the germline V gene are SNHLY and FYNNEI. Trimming cost V 8 bases and J 10 bases; bases outside gene matches: 6.